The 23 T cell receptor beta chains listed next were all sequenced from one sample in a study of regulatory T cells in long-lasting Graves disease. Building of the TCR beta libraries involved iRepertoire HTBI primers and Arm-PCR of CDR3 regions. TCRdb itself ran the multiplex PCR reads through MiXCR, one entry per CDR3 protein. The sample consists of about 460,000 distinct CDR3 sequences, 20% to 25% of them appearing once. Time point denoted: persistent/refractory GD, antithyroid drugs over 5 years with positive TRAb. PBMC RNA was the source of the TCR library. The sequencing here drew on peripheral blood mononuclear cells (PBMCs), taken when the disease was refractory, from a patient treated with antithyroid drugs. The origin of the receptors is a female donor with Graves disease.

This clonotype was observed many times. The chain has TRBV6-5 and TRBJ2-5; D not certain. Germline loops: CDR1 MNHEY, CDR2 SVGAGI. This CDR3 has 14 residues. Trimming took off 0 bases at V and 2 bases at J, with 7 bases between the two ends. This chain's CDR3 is CASSYSYNQETQYF. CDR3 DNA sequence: TGTGCCAGCAGTTACTCGTACAATCAAGAGACCCAGTACTTC.

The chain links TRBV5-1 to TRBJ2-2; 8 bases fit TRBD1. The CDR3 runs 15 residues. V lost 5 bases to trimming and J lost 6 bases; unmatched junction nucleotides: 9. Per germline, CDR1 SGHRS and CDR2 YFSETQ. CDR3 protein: CASRHGQGGSGELFF. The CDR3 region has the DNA TGCGCCAGCAGGCACGGACAGGGTGGGTCCGGGGAGCTGTTTTTT. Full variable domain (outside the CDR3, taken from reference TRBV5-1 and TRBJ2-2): KAGVTQTPRYLIKTRGQQVTLSCSPISGHRSVSWYQQTPGQGLQFLFEYFSETQRNKGNFPGRFSGRQFSNSRSEMNVSTLELGDSALYLCASRHGQGGSGELFFGEGSRLTVL.

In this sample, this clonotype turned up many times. Here the CDR3 DNA reads TGTGCCAGCAGCTCTCGACAGGGTAGCTACGAGCAGTACTTC. Translation: CASSSRQGSYEQYF. The chain joins TRBV7-2 to TRBJ2-7; 7 positions agree with TRBD1. Germline V CDR1 and CDR2: SGHTA, FQGNSA. Trimming took 4 bases from V and 3 from J; bases not matched to a gene: 6. CDR3 length: 14 amino acids.

CDR3: CARPKGTYEQYF. The CDR3 DNA follows: TGTGCCAGGCCCAAGGGGACCTACGAGCAGTACTTC. The chain has TRBV7-3 and TRBJ2-7, with D possibly being TRBD1 (5 bases). V was cut by 9 bases and J by 2 bases, with 11 bases left in between. This CDR3 spans 12 amino acids. Germline-derived CDR1 and CDR2 are SGHTA and FQGTGA.

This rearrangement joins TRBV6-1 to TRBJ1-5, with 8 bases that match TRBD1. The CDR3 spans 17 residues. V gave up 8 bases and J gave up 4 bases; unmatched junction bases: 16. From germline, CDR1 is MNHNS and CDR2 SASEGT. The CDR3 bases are TGTGCCAGCGCACTTTACCCGACAGGGGCCGAAAATCAGCCCCAGCATTTT. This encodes CASALYPTGAENQPQHF.

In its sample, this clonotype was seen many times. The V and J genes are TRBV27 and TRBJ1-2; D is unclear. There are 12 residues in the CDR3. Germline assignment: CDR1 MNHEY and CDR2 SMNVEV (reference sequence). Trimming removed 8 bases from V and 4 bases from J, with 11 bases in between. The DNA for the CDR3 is TGTGCCAGCCGCCTACCGGGCTATGGCTACACCTTC. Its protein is CASRLPGYGYTF.

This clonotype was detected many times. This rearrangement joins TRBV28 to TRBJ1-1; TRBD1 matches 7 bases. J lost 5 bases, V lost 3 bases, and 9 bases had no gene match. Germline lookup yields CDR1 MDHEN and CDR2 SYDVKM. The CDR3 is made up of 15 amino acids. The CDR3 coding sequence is TGTGCCAGCAGTTTGGAGGGGGCGCAGAAGACTGAAGCTTTCTTT. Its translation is CASSLEGAQKTEAFF.

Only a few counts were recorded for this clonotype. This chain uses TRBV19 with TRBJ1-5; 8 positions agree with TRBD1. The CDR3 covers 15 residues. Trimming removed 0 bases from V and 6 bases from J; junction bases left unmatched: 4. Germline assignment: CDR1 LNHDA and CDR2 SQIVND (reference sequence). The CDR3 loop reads CASSIETGVGQPQHF. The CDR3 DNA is TGTGCCAGTAGTATAGAGACAGGGGTGGGTCAGCCCCAGCATTTT. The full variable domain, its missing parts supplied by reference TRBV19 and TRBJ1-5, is DGGITQSPKYLFRKEGQNVTLSCEQNLNHDAMYWYRQDPGQGLRLIYYSQIVNDFQKGDIAEGYSVSREKKESFPLTVTSAQKNPTAFYLCASSIETGVGQPQHFGDGTRLSIL.

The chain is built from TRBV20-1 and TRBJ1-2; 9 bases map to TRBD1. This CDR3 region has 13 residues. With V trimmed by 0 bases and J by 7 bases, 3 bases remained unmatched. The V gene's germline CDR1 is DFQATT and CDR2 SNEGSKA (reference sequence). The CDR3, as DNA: TGCAGTGCTAGAGATCACAGGGGGCTTGGCTACACCTTC. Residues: CSARDHRGLGYTF.

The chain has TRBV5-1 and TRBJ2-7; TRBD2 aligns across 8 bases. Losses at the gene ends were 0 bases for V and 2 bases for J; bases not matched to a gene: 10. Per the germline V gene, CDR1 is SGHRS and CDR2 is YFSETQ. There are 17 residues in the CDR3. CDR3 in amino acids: CASSLATGGGFPYEQYF. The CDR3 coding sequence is TGCGCCAGCAGCTTGGCCACTGGCGGGGGGTTCCCCTACGAGCAGTACTTC.

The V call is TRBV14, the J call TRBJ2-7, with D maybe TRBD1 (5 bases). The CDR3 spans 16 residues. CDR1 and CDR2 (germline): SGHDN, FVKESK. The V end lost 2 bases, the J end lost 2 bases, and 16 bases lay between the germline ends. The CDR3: CASSQTGAGGPYEQYF. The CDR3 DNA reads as TGTGCCAGCAGCCAAACTGGGGCAGGCGGCCCCTACGAGCAGTACTTC.

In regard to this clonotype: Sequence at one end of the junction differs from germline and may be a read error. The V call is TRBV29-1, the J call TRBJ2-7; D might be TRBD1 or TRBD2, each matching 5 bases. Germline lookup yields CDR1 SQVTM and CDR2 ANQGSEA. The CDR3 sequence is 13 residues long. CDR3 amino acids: CSVGGRVGDERYF. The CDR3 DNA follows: TGCAGCGTTGGGGGCAGGGTTGGGGACGAGCGGTACTTC.

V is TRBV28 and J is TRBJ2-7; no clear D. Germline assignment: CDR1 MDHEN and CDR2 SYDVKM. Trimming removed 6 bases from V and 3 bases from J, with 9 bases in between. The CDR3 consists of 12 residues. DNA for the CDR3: TGTGCCAGCAGCTTGCCGGTCTACGAGCAGTACTTC. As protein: CASSLPVYEQYF.

The CDR3 region is CASGTSPDSGANVLTF. The CDR3 nucleotides read TGTGCTAGCGGTACTTCTCCCGACTCTGGGGCCAACGTCCTGACTTTC. The chain uses TRBV7-7 and TRBJ2-6; TRBD2 might be the D (6 bases). Germline-derived CDR1 and CDR2 are SSHAT and FNYEAQ (reference sequence). This CDR3 comprises 16 residues.

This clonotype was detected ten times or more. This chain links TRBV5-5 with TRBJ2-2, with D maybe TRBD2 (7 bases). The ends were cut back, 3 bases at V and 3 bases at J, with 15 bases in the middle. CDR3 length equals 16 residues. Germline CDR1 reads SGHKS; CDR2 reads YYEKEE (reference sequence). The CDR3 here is CASSSRGGADTGELFF. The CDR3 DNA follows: TGTGCCAGCAGCTCGAGGGGGGGAGCCGACACCGGGGAGCTGTTTTTT.

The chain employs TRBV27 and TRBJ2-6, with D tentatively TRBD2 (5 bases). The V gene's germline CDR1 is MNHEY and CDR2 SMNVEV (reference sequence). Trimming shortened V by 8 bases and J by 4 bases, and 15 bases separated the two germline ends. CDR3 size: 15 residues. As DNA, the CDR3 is TGTGCCAGCGGGAGATGGAGTGGCGGGGCCAACGTCCTGACTTTC. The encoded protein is CASGRWSGGANVLTF.

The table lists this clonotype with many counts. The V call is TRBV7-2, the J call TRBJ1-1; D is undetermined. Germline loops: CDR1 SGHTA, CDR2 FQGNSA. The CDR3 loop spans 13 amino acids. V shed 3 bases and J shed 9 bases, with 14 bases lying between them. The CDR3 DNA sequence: TGTGCCAGCAGCTTTTGGGAGAAACGTAAAGCTTTCTTT. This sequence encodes CASSFWEKRKAFF.

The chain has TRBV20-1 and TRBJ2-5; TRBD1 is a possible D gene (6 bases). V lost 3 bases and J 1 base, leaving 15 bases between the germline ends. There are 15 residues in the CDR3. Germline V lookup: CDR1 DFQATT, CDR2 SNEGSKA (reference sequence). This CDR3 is CSASPEQGTQETQYF. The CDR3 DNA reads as TGCAGTGCTAGTCCAGAGCAGGGGACCCAAGAGACCCAGTACTTC.

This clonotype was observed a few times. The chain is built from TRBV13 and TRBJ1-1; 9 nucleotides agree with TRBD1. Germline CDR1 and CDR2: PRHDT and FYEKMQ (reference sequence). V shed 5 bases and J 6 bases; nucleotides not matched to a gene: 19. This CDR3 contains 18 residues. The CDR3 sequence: CASSTYSGTGNFKSEAFF. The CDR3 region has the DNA TGTGCCAGCAGCACGTATTCCGGGACAGGGAATTTCAAATCTGAAGCTTTCTTT.

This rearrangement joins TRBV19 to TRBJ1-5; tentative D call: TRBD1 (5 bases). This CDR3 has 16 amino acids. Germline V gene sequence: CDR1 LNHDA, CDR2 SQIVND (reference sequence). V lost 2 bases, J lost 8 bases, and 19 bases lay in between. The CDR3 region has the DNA TGTGCCAGTAGTATAACAGGAAACTCGGCGTTAGAGCCCCAGCATTTT. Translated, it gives CASSITGNSALEPQHF.

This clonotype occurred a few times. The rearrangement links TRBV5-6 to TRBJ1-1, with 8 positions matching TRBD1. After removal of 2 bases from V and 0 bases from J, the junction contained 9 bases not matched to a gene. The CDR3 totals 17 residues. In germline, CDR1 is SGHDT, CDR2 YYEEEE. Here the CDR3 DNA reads TGTGCCAGCAGCTTTGGACAGGGCGAGACCCTGAACACTGAAGCTTTCTTT. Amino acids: CASSFGQGETLNTEAFF.

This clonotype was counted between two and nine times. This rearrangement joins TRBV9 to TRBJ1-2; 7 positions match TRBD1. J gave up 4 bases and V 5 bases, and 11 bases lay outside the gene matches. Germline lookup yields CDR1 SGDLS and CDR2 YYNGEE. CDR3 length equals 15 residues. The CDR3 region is CASRAGTVPFYGYTF. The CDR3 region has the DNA TGTGCCAGCAGAGCCGGGACAGTCCCTTTCTATGGCTACACCTTC.

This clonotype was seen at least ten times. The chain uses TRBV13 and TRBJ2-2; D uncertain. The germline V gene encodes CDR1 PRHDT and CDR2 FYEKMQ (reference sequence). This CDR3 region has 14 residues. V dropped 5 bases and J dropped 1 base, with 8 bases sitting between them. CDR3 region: CASSRWGNTGELFF. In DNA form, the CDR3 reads TGTGCCAGCAGCAGGTGGGGGAACACCGGGGAGCTGTTTTTT.